The 12 T cell receptor beta chains reported below all come from one sample, sequenced in a study of cytomegalovirus exposure and HLA in healthy donors. Vbeta (60) and Jbeta (13) primers were used in the PCR. Clones were sequenced by immunoSEQ multiplex PCR, and TCRdb holds only the in-frame ones, with some missing. Of roughly 200,000 clones listed, over 70% are singletons. Specimen: PBMCs. The source is a woman aged 60 to 75 in good health and CMV-seropositive.

The J gene is TRBJ2-5, the V gene TRBV6-5; no firm D call. CDR1 and CDR2 (germline): MNHEY, SVGAGI. Trimming shortened V by 8 bases and J by 5 bases, and 15 bases separated the two germline ends. The CDR3 sequence is 13 residues long. The CDR3 nucleotides are TGTGCCAGCCGGAGTTCCCGTGGGGAGACCCAGTACTTC. Translating gives CASRSSRGETQYF.

The chain is built from TRBV11-2 and TRBJ1-4; perhaps TRBD1 as D (6 bases). Germline assignment: CDR1 SGHAT and CDR2 FQNNGV. Trimming left V 5 bases short and J 4 bases short, with 11 bases between. This CDR3 region has 14 residues. The CDR3 coding sequence is TGTGCCAGCAGCGTCGACAGGCTTAATGAAAAACTGTTTTTT. Translating it yields CASSVDRLNEKLFF.

This clone was seen a handful of times. The chain is built from TRBV6-6 and TRBJ1-1, with TRBD1 matching over 8 bases. The germline V gene encodes CDR1 MNHNY and CDR2 SVGAGI (reference sequence). This CDR3 contains 16 residues. Unmatched junction bases numbered 15, after V lost 5 bases and J lost 7 bases. The CDR3 coding sequence is TGTGCCAGCAGTAACCAGGGGGCAAGCGGTTTGAATGAAGCTTTCTTT. It specifies CASSNQGASGLNEAFF.

V and J are TRBV29-1 and TRBJ2-1; TRBD2 aligns across 9 bases. The CDR3 runs to 16 residues. The ends lost 4 bases at V and 4 bases at J; junction bases unmatched: 11. Germline CDR1 reads SQVTM; CDR2 reads ANQGSEA. CDR3 sequence reads: CSVVSFAGGGYNEQFF. In DNA, the CDR3 is TGCAGCGTTGTCTCATTTGCGGGAGGGGGTTACAATGAGCAGTTCTTC.

The V and J genes are TRBV7-2 and TRBJ1-1; D possibly corresponds to TRBD1 (5 bases). The CDR3 totals 11 residues. The V end lost 10 bases, the J end lost 6 bases, and 12 bases lay between the germline ends. Germline CDR1 is SGHTA and CDR2 is FQGNSA. This chain's CDR3 is CATGFLAEAFF. CDR3 in DNA: TGTGCCACAGGGTTTTTGGCTGAAGCTTTCTTT.

This CDR3 reads CASSLGGLLHNEQFF. The CDR3 nucleotides are TGTGCCAGCAGTTTAGGAGGCCTCCTACACAATGAGCAGTTCTTC. The gene calls are TRBV6-7 and TRBJ2-1, with D possibly TRBD2 on 5 matching bases. TRBV6-7 qualifies as an ORF whose function is uncertain. Trimming cost V 4 bases and J 5 bases, with 15 bases left between them. The CDR3 contains 15 residues.

This clone has only a few counts. This chain uses TRBV7-2 with TRBJ2-3; no definite D call. This CDR3 comprises 12 residues. The V end lost 5 bases, the J end lost 5 bases, and 8 bases lay between the germline ends. Looked up from germline, CDR1 is SGHTA and CDR2 is FQGNSA. As DNA, the CDR3 is TGTGCCAGCAGCCCCCCGGGAGATACGCAGTATTTT. Translating gives CASSPPGDTQYF.

The chain joins TRBV29-1 to TRBJ1-1; 8 bases line up with TRBD1. This CDR3 is built from 14 residues. In germline, CDR1 is SQVTM, CDR2 ANQGSEA. V was pared by 7 bases and J by 6 bases, with 13 bases of the junction left unmatched. CDR3 region: CSARQGSRGAEAFF. The CDR3, as DNA: TGCAGCGCCCGACAGGGGTCGAGAGGAGCTGAAGCTTTCTTT.

The sample holds a few counts of this clone. Other DNA sequences in the sample encode the same CDR3. The chain recombines TRBV27 with TRBJ2-5; D is unclear. The CDR3 length is 12 residues. Germline lookup yields CDR1 MNHEY and CDR2 SMNVEV (reference sequence). The ends were cut back, 0 bases at V and 5 bases at J, with 4 bases in the middle. Here the CDR3 DNA reads TGTGCCAGCAGTTTATCCGGGGAGACCCAGTACTTC. It is translated as CASSLSGETQYF.

The V gene is TRBV19, the J gene TRBJ2-6; D is ambiguous. The CDR3 contains 14 residues. Germline V gene lookup returns CDR1 LNHDA and CDR2 SQIVND (reference sequence). Trimming shortened V by 8 bases and J by 0 bases, and 8 bases separated the two germline ends. The CDR3 region is CASQTDSGANVLTF. The DNA of the CDR3 is TGTGCCAGTCAAACAGACTCTGGGGCCAACGTCCTGACTTTC.

This clone was recorded a few times. The rearrangement joins TRBV5-1 to TRBJ2-1; D not resolved. Per germline, CDR1 SGHRS and CDR2 YFSETQ. V was pared by 0 bases and J by 4 bases, with 8 bases between. This CDR3 region has 14 residues. CDR3 nucleotides: TGCGCCAGCAGCTTGGTACAGCATTACAATGAGCAGTTCTTC. Protein sequence: CASSLVQHYNEQFF.

This clone turned up a few times. This rearrangement joins TRBV5-5 to TRBJ1-4; D may be TRBD1 (5 bases). V was pared by 2 bases and J by 5 bases, with 10 bases between. Germline lookup yields CDR1 SGHKS and CDR2 YYEKEE (reference sequence). This CDR3 comprises 14 residues. The CDR3 sequence: CASSFDSLNEKLFF. The CDR3 DNA reads as TGTGCCAGCAGCTTTGACAGTCTGAATGAAAAACTGTTTTTT.